Listed below are T cell receptor beta chains from one sample, sequenced in a study of response to subunit inactivated influenza vaccine. TCRdb fed the RT-PCR reads into MiXCR, producing one record per CDR3 protein. The sample records about 190,000 distinct CDR3 sequences, about 15% being singletons. Material: CD8+ T cells sorted from PBMCs, obtained 4 to 6 days after vaccination. All receptors come from a man aged 50 to 60 who received an inactivated influenza vaccine. CDR3s include the opening cysteine and the closing phenylalanine or tryptophan. A D gene is named only where the DNA matches it firmly. Clone sizes are given selectively: once, few, many, or a class where the clone is expanded.

j_gene: TRBJ2-7
v_gene: TRBV11-2
abundance: -
d_gene: -
CDR3nt: TGTGCCAGCAGCTTAGCTTGGGGCGACTACGAGCAGTACTTC
CDR3aa: CASSLAWGDYEQYF

j_gene: TRBJ2-1
v_gene: TRBV20-1
abundance: few
d_gene: TRBD2
CDR3nt: TGCAGTGCCACCGGACTAGCGGACTACAATGAGCAGTTCTTC
CDR3aa: CSATGLADYNEQFF

j_gene: TRBJ2-7
v_gene: TRBV5-6
abundance: -
d_gene: -
CDR3nt: TGTGCCAGCAGCTTGGCAGAGGTCGAGCAGTACTTC
CDR3aa: CASSLAEVEQYF

j_gene: TRBJ2-7
v_gene: TRBV20-1
abundance: few
d_gene: TRBD2
CDR3nt: TGCAGTGCTAGAGCGACTAGCCGGTACGAGCAGTACTTC
CDR3aa: CSARATSRYEQYF

j_gene: TRBJ2-2
v_gene: TRBV7-8
abundance: few
d_gene: -
CDR3nt: TGTGCCAGCAGCTCTCAACGTGGGAACACCGGGGAGCTGTTTTTT
CDR3aa: CASSSQRGNTGELFF

j_gene: TRBJ2-1
v_gene: TRBV20-1
abundance: -
d_gene: TRBD2
CDR3nt: TGCAGTGCTAGAGATGGGGCGGGAGGCGCCTACAATGAGCAGTTCTTC
CDR3aa: CSARDGAGGAYNEQFF

j_gene: TRBJ2-3
v_gene: TRBV12-3/TRBV12-4
abundance: -
d_gene: -
CDR3nt: TGTGCCAGCAGTTTAGACGGGCGGAGAGATACGCAGTATTTT
CDR3aa: CASSLDGRRDTQYF

j_gene: TRBJ1-3
v_gene: TRBV4-2
abundance: few
d_gene: -
CDR3nt: TGTGCCAGCAGCCAAGAGACTGGAAACACCATATATTTT
CDR3aa: CASSQETGNTIYF

j_gene: TRBJ1-1
v_gene: TRBV5-1
abundance: few
d_gene: -
CDR3nt: TGCGCCAGCAGCTTGGAGGGGGGGCACACTGAAGCTTTCTTT
CDR3aa: CASSLEGGHTEAFF

j_gene: TRBJ1-1
v_gene: TRBV6-1
abundance: -
d_gene: TRBD1
CDR3nt: TGTGCCAGCAGGAACCTCGGGACAGTGAACACTGAAGCTTTCTTT
CDR3aa: CASRNLGTVNTEAFF

j_gene: TRBJ2-6
v_gene: TRBV7-9
abundance: -
d_gene: -
CDR3nt: TGTGCCAGCACAGGGTTTGGGGCCAACGTCCTGACTTTC
CDR3aa: CASTGFGANVLTF

j_gene: TRBJ1-1
v_gene: TRBV6-5
abundance: -
d_gene: -
CDR3nt: TGTGCCAGCAGTTACGTGCGAGGCACTGAAGCTTTCTTT
CDR3aa: CASSYVRGTEAFF

j_gene: TRBJ2-3
v_gene: TRBV12-3/TRBV12-4
abundance: many
d_gene: TRBD1
CDR3nt: TGTGCCAGCAGTAATAGGACCGGGACAGGGGGCCCCGAGGAGTATTTT
CDR3aa: CASSNRTGTGGPEEYF

j_gene: TRBJ2-5
v_gene: TRBV5-1
abundance: -
d_gene: TRBD2
CDR3nt: TGCGCCAGCAGCCCTGGACTAGCGGGGTATCAAGAGACCCAGTACTTC
CDR3aa: CASSPGLAGYQETQYF

j_gene: TRBJ1-2
v_gene: TRBV11-2
abundance: many
d_gene: -
CDR3nt: TGTGCCAGCAGCTTGGGGGCTAACTATGGCTACACCTTC
CDR3aa: CASSLGANYGYTF

j_gene: TRBJ1-5
v_gene: TRBV4-3
abundance: few
d_gene: -
CDR3nt: TGCGCCAGCAGCCAAGATCTGGGTCAGCCCCAGCATTTT
CDR3aa: CASSQDLGQPQHF